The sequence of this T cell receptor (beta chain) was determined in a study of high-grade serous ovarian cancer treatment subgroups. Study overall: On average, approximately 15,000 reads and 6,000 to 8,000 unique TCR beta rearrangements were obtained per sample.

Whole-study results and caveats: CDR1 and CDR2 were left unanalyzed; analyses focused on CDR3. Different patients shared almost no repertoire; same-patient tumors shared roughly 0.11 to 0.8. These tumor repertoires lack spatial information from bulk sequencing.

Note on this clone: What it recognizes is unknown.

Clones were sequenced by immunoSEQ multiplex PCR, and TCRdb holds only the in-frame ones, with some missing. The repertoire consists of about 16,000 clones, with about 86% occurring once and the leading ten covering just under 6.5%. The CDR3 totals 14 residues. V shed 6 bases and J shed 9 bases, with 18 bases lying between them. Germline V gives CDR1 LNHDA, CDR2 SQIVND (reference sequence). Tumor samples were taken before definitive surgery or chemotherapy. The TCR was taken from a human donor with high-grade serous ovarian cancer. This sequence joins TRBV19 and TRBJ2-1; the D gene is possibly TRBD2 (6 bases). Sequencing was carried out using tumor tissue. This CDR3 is CASSSGVVVIEQFF. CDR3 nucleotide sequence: TGTGCCAGTAGCTCGGGGGTTGTCGTCATTGAGCAGTTCTTC.